These 9 T cell receptor beta chains were sequenced from one sample in a study of blood T cells in healthy people across ages. Together with a sample-barcoded 5' primer, a J-beta primer mix was included in a second PCR lasting roughly 6 to 12 cycles. TCRdb used MiXCR to reprocess the 5' RACE reads, holding one entry per CDR3 protein. The table lists over 600,000 distinct CDR3 sequences, about 21% of them singletons, with roughly 3.6% in the top ten. Sequenced material: blood. The origin of the receptors is a man between 65 and 80 years old in good health.

V is TRBV15 and J is TRBJ1-4, with TRBD1 as a possible D gene (5 bases). Trimming pared 3 bases from V and 0 bases from J, leaving 14 bases between. CDR1 and CDR2 (germline): LNHNV, YYDKDF (reference sequence). The CDR3 is 17 amino acids. CDR3 DNA sequence: TGTGCCACCAGCAGTATGGACACAAGAGCAACTAATGAAAAACTGTTTTTT. Its translation is CATSSMDTRATNEKLFF.

This clonotype was observed a few times. The chain uses TRBV4-1 and TRBJ2-6; 11 bases are shared with TRBD1. V lost 0 bases and J lost 3; bases outside the gene matches: 7. CDR3 length equals 19 residues. CDR1 and CDR2 from the germline V gene are MGHRA and YSYEKL. CDR3: CASSQDPGQGAFGANVLTF. CDR3 nucleotides: TGCGCCAGCAGCCAAGACCCCGGACAGGGGGCTTTTGGGGCCAACGTCCTGACTTTC.

The J gene is TRBJ2-5, the V gene TRBV7-2; the D is unclear. This CDR3 comprises 14 residues. Trimming pared 5 bases from V and 5 bases from J, leaving 15 bases between. Germline CDR1 reads SGHTA; CDR2 reads FQGNSA. CDR3 residues: CASSPKAWVETQYF. The CDR3 DNA is TGTGCCAGCAGCCCCAAAGCCTGGGTGGAGACCCAGTACTTC. Full variable domain (missing parts from reference TRBV7-2 and TRBJ2-5): GAGVSQSPSNKVTEKGKDVELRCDPISGHTALYWYRQSLGQGLEFLIYFQGNSAPDKSGLPSDRFSAERTGGSVSTLTIQRTQQEDSAVYLCASSPKAWVETQYFGPGTRLLVL.

The gene calls are TRBV28 and TRBJ1-4; 8 bases map to TRBD1. Germline V gene data show CDR1 as MDHEN and CDR2 as SYDVKM. The CDR3 sequence is 14 residues long. Unmatched junction bases numbered 3, after V lost 2 bases and J lost 7 bases. As DNA, the CDR3 is TGTGCCAGCAGTTTAACAGGGGGTTTTGAAAAACTGTTTTTT. Its protein is CASSLTGGFEKLFF.

The chain is built from TRBV7-6 and TRBJ2-7, with D unresolved. Germline V gene data show CDR1 as SGHVS and CDR2 as FNYEAQ. V was pared by 1 base and J by 4 bases, with 11 bases between. The CDR3 length is 14 residues. Here the CDR3 reads CASSLGRRGYEQYF. CDR3 coding DNA: TGTGCCAGCAGCTTAGGACGTCGCGGATACGAGCAGTACTTC.

As DNA, the CDR3 is TGTGCCAGCAGCCAAGATCCTAGCGGGAGGGCAACCGGGGAGCTGTTTTTT. Translation gives CASSQDPSGRATGELFF. The chain has TRBV3-1 and TRBJ2-2; the match to TRBD2 covers 12 bases. The CDR3 contains 17 residues. V was clipped by 0 bases and J by 5 bases; unmatched bases: 4. Looked up from germline, CDR1 is LGHDT and CDR2 is YNNKEL (reference sequence).

This clonotype has only a few counts. This sequence joins TRBV11-1 and TRBJ2-7; 8 bases are shared with TRBD2. The CDR3 extends over 15 amino acids. Looked up from germline, CDR1 is SGHAT and CDR2 is FQDESV (reference sequence). V shed 5 bases and J 5 bases; nucleotides not matched to a gene: 11. CDR3 bases: TGTGCCAGCAGCCCAGGAGCGGGGGCAATCCACGAGCAGTACTTC. Its translation: CASSPGAGAIHEQYF.

V gene TRBV5-1 combines with J gene TRBJ2-5; D is unclear. The J call is doubtful: the DNA matches TRBJ2-7 better. This CDR3 has 14 residues. Germline V lookup: CDR1 SGHRS, CDR2 YFSETQ. CDR3 region: CASSLRSDTYEQYF. The CDR3 DNA sequence: TGCGCCAGCAGCTTAAGGAGCGACACCTACGAGCAGTACTTC.

A remark on this clonotype: One end of the junction does not line up with germline, which may come from a read error. The chain recombines TRBV5-1 with TRBJ2-1, with 10 bases identical to TRBD2. The CDR3 covers 16 residues. Germline-derived CDR1 and CDR2 are SGHRS and YFSETQ. CDR3 sequence (DNA): TGCGCCAGCAGCTTGGTGAGCGGGAGGGGCTACAATGAGCGGTTCTTC. The encoded protein is CASSLVSGRGYNERFF. Drawing the rest from reference TRBV5-1 and TRBJ2-1, the complete variable domain is KAGVTQTPRYLIKTRGQQVTLSCSPISGHRSVSWYQQTPGQGLQFLFEYFSETQRNKGNFPGRFSGRQFSNSRSEMNVSTLELGDSALYLCASSLVSGRGYNERFFGPGTRLTVL.